This TCR beta chain is from a study of shared clonotypes between healthy human individuals. Turning to the study itself: Every donor yielded three CD4 naive, three CD4 memory, two CD8 naive and one CD8 memory plate.

Method: immunoSEQ multiplex PCR; TCRdb's copy keeps in-frame clones and lacks some. The data contain fewer than 1 million clones, around 96% of them singletons. Naive CD8 populations comprised CD45RO-negative cells positively selected for CCR7, excluding terminally differentiated effector memory CD45RA+ cells. The germline gives CDR1 MNHEY, CDR2 SMNVEV (reference sequence). The V gene lost 4 bases and the J gene lost 3 bases, with 12 bases spanning the gap. This CDR3 is 14 amino acids long. Source material: naive CD8+ T cells sorted from blood. The clonotype was recovered from a man between 25 and 39 years old in good health. V and J are TRBV27 and TRBJ1-1; a possible D gene is TRBD1 (5 bases). CDR3 in amino acids: CASSSYRRDTEAFF. The CDR3, as DNA: TGTGCCAGCAGTTCGTACAGGAGGGACACTGAAGCTTTCTTT.